These 17 T cell receptor beta chains were sequenced from one sample in a study of T cells in Graves' hyperthyroidism and ophthalmopathy. Amplification yielded TCR beta CDR3 regions, with RNA transcripts as the source. A set of HTBI primers served as the primers for a first-round RT-PCR of the TCR CDR3. TCRdb re-called the multiplex PCR reads with MiXCR, one entry per CDR3 protein. Of 300,000 or so distinct CDR3 sequences in the sample, roughly a fifth were seen once. Material: blood. The receptors derive from a woman aged 45-60 years with Graves' hyperthyroidism.

This clonotype was seen repeatedly, ten times or more. The V call is TRBV28, the J call TRBJ1-2, with TRBD1 as a possible D gene (5 bases). Germline V gene lookup returns CDR1 MDHEN and CDR2 SYDVKM. The V gene lost 5 bases and the J gene lost 8 bases, with 12 bases spanning the gap. The CDR3 runs to 12 residues. DNA of the CDR3: TGTGCCAGCAGTCCCCTGGAGGGGGGCTACACCTTC. Translated: CASSPLEGGYTF.

This chain connects TRBV2 to TRBJ1-5, with a possible D match to TRBD1 (5 bases). The germline CDR1 and CDR2 sequences are SNHLY and FYNNEI. V lost 8 bases and J lost 5, with 10 bases in between. The CDR3 contains 12 residues. The CDR3: CASPEGDQPQHF. DNA of the CDR3: TGTGCCAGCCCCGAAGGGGATCAGCCCCAGCATTTT.

This clonotype was seen ten or more times. The gene calls are TRBV28 and TRBJ1-2; D is unclear. V lost 4 bases and J lost 3, with 6 bases in between. Germline values: CDR1 MDHEN, CDR2 SYDVKM. The CDR3 length is 12 residues. This chain's CDR3 is CASSSWDYGYTF. DNA of the CDR3: TGTGCCAGCAGTTCCTGGGACTATGGCTACACCTTC.

This clonotype was counted many times. The chain carries TRBV6-2 or TRBV6-3 and TRBJ1-4; TRBD1 matches 8 bases. Germline values: CDR1 MNHEY, CDR2 SVGEGT. The V gene end was trimmed by 2 bases and the J gene end by 8 bases; junction bases not matched to a gene: 7. The CDR3 spans 15 residues. CDR3 sequence (DNA): TGTGCCAGCAGTTACCCGAGGAGGGACAGGGAAAAACTGTTTTTT. Translating gives CASSYPRRDREKLFF.

V gene TRBV5-5 combines with J gene TRBJ2-7; TRBD2 matches 11 bases. V lost 2 bases, J lost 4 bases, and 11 bases stayed unmatched. From germline, CDR1 is SGHKS and CDR2 YYEKEE (reference sequence). The CDR3 totals 17 residues. The CDR3 spells CASSLSTSGKSGYEQYF. In DNA, the CDR3 is TGTGCCAGCAGCTTATCGACTAGCGGGAAATCGGGTTACGAGCAGTACTTC. The variable domain in full, completed from reference TRBV5-5 and TRBJ2-7, reads DAGVTQSPTHLIKTRGQQVTLRCSPISGHKSVSWYQQVLGQGPQFIFQYYEKEERGRGNFPDRFSARQFPNYSSELNVNALLLGDSALYLCASSLSTSGKSGYEQYFGPGTRLTVT.

This clonotype came up many times. V usage is TRBV9 and J usage is TRBJ2-1; D is perhaps TRBD2 (5 bases). The V and J ends lost 5 bases and 0 bases respectively, with 24 bases between them. The length of the CDR3 is 19 residues. The germline CDR1 and CDR2 sequences are SGDLS and YYNGEE. CDR3 amino acids: CASRADWNKAESSYNEQFF. The CDR3 coding sequence is TGTGCCAGCAGAGCGGACTGGAACAAAGCGGAATCCTCCTACAATGAGCAGTTCTTC.

This clonotype was detected only a few times. V is TRBV3-1 and J is TRBJ1-2; 10 positions agree with TRBD1. Germline-derived CDR1 and CDR2 are LGHDT and YNNKEL (reference sequence). With V trimmed by 2 bases and J by 8 bases, 11 bases remained unmatched. The CDR3 contains 16 residues. CDR3 nucleotide sequence: TGTGCCAGCAGCCAATACGGGACAGGGGTTCTTGGGGGCTACACCTTC. It translates to CASSQYGTGVLGGYTF.

The chain couples TRBV19 to TRBJ1-1; D unclear. The CDR3 loop spans 16 amino acids. The germline CDR1 and CDR2 sequences are LNHDA and SQIVND (reference sequence). V gave up 4 bases and J gave up 0 bases, with 15 bases separating them. CDR3 coding DNA: TGTGCCAGTAGTAGGGGAGGCAGGACTATGAACACTGAAGCTTTCTTT. Encoded protein: CASSRGGRTMNTEAFF.

This clonotype came up a few times. V gene TRBV29-1 combines with J gene TRBJ1-1, with no clear D. Germline V CDR1 and CDR2: SQVTM, ANQGSEA. This CDR3 region has 11 residues. Trimming cost V 5 bases and J 4 bases, with 8 bases left between them. The CDR3 sequence is CSVLRTTEAFF. The CDR3 DNA reads as TGCAGCGTTCTTAGAACCACTGAAGCTTTCTTT.

This clonotype was recorded many times. This chain connects TRBV7-2 to TRBJ2-5; D unclear. Trimming took off 1 base at V and 1 base at J, with 10 bases between the two ends. In germline, CDR1 is SGHTA, CDR2 FQGNSA. CDR3 length: 15 amino acids. CDR3 residues: CASSLGREPQETQYF. The CDR3 bases are TGTGCCAGCAGCTTAGGAAGGGAACCCCAAGAGACCCAGTACTTC.

This chain uses TRBV7-2 with TRBJ2-3; 9 bases align to TRBD2. The CDR3 sequence is 16 residues long. V was pared by 3 bases and J by 5 bases, with 9 bases of the junction left unmatched. The V gene's germline CDR1 is SGHTA and CDR2 FQGNSA. CDR3 amino acids: CASSLGASGIGDTQYF. The CDR3 DNA follows: TGTGCCAGCAGCTTGGGGGCTAGCGGGATCGGAGATACGCAGTATTTT.

The DNA of the CDR3 is TGCGCCAGCAGCCAATTACAGGGTAGCAATCAGCCCCAGCATTTT. Amino acids: CASSQLQGSNQPQHF. The chain couples TRBV4-1 to TRBJ1-5, with D possibly TRBD1 on 6 matching bases. Germline lookup yields CDR1 MGHRA and CDR2 YSYEKL. The CDR3 consists of 15 residues. The V gene lost 2 bases and the J gene lost 0 bases, with 8 bases spanning the gap.

The J gene is TRBJ1-2, the V gene TRBV4-2, with D maybe TRBD1 (6 bases). Germline CDR1 LGHNA, CDR2 YNFKEQ. The V gene lost 0 bases and the J gene lost 0 bases, with 11 bases spanning the gap. CDR3 size: 16 residues. In nucleotides, the CDR3 is TGTGCCAGCAGCCAAGACTCCCCAGGGGCTAACTATGGCTACACCTTC. Translation gives CASSQDSPGANYGYTF.

This clonotype was counted at least ten times. This chain joins TRBV29-1 and TRBJ2-3, with a tentative D call TRBD1 (6 bases). Trimming took off 2 bases at V and 2 bases at J, with 11 bases between the two ends. Germline CDR1 is SQVTM and CDR2 is ANQGSEA. The CDR3 contains 14 residues. The CDR3 DNA reads TGCAGCGTTGAACAGGGGAGAATCACAGATACGCAGTATTTT. This codes for CSVEQGRITDTQYF.

This clonotype was recorded many times. The V gene is TRBV3-1, the J gene TRBJ2-5; 11 nucleotides match TRBD2. Germline lookup yields CDR1 LGHDT and CDR2 YNNKEL (reference sequence). The CDR3 length is 16 residues. V shed 3 bases, J shed 6 bases, and the junction held 9 bases outside the gene matches. The CDR3 protein is CASSQGVAGGRKTQYF. Here the CDR3 DNA reads TGTGCCAGCAGCCAGGGGGTAGCGGGAGGGAGAAAGACCCAGTACTTC.

The J gene is TRBJ1-2, the V gene TRBV30; 8 positions agree with TRBD1. The CDR3 spans 11 residues. With V trimmed by 5 bases and J by 6 bases, 2 bases remained unmatched. Per the germline V gene, CDR1 is GTSNPN and CDR2 is SVGIG (reference sequence). CDR3 sequence reads: CAWGQGDGYTF. The CDR3 nucleotides read TGTGCCTGGGGACAGGGCGATGGCTACACCTTC.

Ten or more counts support this clonotype. The chain uses TRBV28 and TRBJ2-1; D gene uncertain. Trimming took off 2 bases at V and 5 bases at J, with 19 bases between the two ends. Germline lookup yields CDR1 MDHEN and CDR2 SYDVKM. The CDR3 spans 17 residues. Here the CDR3 reads CASSLPGRRKIDNEQFF. The CDR3 DNA reads as TGTGCCAGCAGTTTACCAGGACGCAGGAAAATCGACAATGAGCAGTTCTTC.